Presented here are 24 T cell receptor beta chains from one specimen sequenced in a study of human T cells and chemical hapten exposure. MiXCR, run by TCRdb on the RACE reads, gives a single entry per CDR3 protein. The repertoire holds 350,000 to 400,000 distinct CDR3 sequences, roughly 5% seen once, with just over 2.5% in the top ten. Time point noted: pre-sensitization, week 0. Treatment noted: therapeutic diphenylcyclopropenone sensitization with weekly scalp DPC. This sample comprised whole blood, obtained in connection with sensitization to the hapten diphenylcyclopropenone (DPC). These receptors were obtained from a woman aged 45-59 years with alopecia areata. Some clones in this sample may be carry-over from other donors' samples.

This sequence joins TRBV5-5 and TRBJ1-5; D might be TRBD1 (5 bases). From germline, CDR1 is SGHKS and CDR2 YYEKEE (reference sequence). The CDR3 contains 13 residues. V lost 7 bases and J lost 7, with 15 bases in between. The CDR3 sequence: CASGSTGVQPQHF. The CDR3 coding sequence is TGTGCCAGCGGTAGTACGGGGGTCCAGCCCCAGCATTTT.

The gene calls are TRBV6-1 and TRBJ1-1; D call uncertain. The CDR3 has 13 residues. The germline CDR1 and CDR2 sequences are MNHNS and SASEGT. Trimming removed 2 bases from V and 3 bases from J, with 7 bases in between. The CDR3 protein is CASSESVYTEAFF. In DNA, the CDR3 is TGTGCCAGCAGTGAATCGGTGTACACTGAAGCTTTCTTT.

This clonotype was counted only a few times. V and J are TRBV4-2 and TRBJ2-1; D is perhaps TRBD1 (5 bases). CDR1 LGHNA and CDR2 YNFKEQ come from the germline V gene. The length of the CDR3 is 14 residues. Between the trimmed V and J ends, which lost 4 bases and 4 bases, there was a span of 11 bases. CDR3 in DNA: TGTGCCAGCAGCCTAGACAGAAATTACAATGAGCAGTTCTTC. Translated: CASSLDRNYNEQFF.

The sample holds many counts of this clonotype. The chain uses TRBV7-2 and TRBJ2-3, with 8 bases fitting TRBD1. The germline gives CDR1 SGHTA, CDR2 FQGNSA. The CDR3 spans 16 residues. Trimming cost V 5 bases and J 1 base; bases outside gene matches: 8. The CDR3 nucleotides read TGTGCCAGCAGCACCCGGACAGGGACTCGCACAGATACGCAGTATTTT. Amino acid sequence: CASSTRTGTRTDTQYF.

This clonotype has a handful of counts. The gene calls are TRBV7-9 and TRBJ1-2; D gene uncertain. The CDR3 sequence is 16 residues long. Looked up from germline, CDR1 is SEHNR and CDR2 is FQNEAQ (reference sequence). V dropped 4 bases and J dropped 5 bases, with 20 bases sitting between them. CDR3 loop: CASSSTTSPKTYGYTF. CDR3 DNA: TGTGCCAGCAGCTCCACAACTTCTCCTAAAACGTATGGCTACACCTTC.

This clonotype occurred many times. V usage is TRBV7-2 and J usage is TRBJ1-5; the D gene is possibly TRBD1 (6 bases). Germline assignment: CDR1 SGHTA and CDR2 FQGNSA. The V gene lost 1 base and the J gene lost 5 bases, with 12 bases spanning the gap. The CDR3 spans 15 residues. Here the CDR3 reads CASSLVAGDDQPQHF. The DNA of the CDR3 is TGTGCCAGCAGCTTAGTGGCAGGGGATGATCAGCCCCAGCATTTT.

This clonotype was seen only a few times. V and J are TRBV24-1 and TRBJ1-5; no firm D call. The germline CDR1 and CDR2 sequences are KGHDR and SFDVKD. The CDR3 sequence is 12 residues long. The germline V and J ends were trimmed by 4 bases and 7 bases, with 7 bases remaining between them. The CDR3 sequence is CATSDPAQPQHF. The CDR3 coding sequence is TGTGCCACCAGTGACCCTGCCCAGCCCCAGCATTTT.

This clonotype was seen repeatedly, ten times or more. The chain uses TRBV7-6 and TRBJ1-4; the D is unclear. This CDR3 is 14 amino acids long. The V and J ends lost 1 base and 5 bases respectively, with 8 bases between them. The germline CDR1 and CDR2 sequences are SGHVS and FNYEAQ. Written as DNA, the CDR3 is TGTGCCAGCAGCTTAGGGGCCCTAAATGAAAAACTGTTTTTT. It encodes CASSLGALNEKLFF.

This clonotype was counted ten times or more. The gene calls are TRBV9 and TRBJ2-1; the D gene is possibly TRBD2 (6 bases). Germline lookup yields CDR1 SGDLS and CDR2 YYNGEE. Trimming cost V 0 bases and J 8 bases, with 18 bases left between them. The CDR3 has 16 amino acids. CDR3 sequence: CASSVASRGITDEQFF. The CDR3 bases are TGTGCCAGCAGCGTAGCCAGTCGGGGGATTACCGATGAGCAGTTCTTC.

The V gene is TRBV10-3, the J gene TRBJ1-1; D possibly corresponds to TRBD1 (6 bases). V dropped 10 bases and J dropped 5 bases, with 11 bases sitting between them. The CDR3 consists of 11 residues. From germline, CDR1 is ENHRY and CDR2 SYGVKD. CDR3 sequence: CATAQGTEAFF. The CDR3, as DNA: TGTGCCACAGCACAGGGAACTGAAGCTTTCTTT.

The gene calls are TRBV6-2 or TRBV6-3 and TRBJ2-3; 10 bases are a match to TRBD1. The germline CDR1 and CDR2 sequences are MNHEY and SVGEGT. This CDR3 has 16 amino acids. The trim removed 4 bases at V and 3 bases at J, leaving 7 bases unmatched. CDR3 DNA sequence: TGTGCCAGCAGTTCCAGACAGGGGGCTATGACAGATACGCAGTATTTT. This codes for CASSSRQGAMTDTQYF.

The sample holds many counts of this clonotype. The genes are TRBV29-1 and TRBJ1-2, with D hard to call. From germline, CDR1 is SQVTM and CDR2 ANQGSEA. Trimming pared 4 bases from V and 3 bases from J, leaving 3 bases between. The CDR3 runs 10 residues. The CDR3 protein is CSVADYGYTF. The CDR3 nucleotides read TGCAGCGTTGCAGACTATGGCTACACCTTC.

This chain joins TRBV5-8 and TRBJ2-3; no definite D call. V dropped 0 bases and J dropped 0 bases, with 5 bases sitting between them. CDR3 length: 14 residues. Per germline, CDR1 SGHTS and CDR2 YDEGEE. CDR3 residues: CASSLGISTDTQYF. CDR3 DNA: TGTGCCAGCAGCTTGGGAATTAGCACAGATACGCAGTATTTT.

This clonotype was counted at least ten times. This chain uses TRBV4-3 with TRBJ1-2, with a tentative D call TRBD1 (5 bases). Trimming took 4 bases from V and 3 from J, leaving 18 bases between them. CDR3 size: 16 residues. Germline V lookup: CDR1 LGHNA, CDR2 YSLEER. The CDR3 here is CASSPTTFRVDYGYTF. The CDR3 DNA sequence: TGCGCCAGCAGCCCTACCACCTTCAGGGTTGACTATGGCTACACCTTC.

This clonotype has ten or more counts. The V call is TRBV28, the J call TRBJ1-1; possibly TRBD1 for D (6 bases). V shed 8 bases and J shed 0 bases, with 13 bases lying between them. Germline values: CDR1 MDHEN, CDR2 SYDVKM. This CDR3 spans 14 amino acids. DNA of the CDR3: TGTGCCAGCCTACCGGGGGGCCTGAACACTGAAGCTTTCTTT. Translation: CASLPGGLNTEAFF.

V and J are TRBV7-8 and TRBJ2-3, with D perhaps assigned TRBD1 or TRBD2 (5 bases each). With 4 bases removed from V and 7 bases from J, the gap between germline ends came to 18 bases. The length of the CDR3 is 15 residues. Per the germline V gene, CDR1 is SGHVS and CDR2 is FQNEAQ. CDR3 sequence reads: CASSSSGTPRHTQYF. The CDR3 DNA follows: TGTGCCAGCAGCTCCTCCGGGACCCCTCGGCATACGCAGTATTTT.

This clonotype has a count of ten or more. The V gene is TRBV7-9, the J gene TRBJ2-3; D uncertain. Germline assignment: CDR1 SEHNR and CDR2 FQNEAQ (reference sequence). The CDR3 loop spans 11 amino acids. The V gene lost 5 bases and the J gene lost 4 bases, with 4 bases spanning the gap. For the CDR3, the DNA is TGTGCCAGCAGCACCGCAGATACGCAGTATTTT. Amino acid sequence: CASSTADTQYF.

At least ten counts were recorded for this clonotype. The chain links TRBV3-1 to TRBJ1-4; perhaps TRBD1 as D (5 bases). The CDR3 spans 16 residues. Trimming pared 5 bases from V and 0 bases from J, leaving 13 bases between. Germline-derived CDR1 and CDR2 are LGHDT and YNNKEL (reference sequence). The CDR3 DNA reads TGTGCCAGCAGCTTTGGGACTTTTACAACTAATGAAAAACTGTTTTTT. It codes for CASSFGTFTTNEKLFF.

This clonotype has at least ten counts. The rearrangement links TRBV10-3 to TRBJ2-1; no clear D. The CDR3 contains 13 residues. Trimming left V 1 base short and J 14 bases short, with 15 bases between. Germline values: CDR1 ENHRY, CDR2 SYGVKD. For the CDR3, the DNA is TGTGCCATCAGTGAGTTGGAACCCTTGTCGAAGTTCTTC. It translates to CAISELEPLSKFF.

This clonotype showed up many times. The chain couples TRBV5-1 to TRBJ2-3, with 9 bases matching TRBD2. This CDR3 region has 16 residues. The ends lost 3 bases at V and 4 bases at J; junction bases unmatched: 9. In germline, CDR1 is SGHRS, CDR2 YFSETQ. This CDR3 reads CASSSRSGSESDTQYF. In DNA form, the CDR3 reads TGCGCCAGCAGCTCTCGTAGCGGGAGTGAGTCAGATACGCAGTATTTT.

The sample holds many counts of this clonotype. CDR3 coding DNA: TGTGCCAGCAGCCCGACAGCTACCATCCGCGGCTACACCTTC. Protein sequence: CASSPTATIRGYTF. The chain is built from TRBV7-9 and TRBJ1-2; TRBD1 is a possible D gene (5 bases). V was pared by 5 bases and J by 8 bases, with 18 bases between. CDR3 length: 14 amino acids. CDR1 SEHNR and CDR2 FQNEAQ come from the germline V gene (reference sequence).

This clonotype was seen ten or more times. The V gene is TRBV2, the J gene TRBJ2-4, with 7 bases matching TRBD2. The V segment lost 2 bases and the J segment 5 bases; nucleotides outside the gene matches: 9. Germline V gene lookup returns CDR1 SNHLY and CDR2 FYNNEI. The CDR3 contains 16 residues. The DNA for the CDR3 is TGTGCCAGCAGTGAAAGTTGGGGACGGGGGGAAAACATTCAGTACTTC. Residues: CASSESWGRGENIQYF.

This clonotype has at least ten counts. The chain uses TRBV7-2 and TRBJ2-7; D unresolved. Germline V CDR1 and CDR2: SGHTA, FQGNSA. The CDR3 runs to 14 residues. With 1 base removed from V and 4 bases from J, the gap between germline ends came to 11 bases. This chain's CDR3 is CASSLDPTRYEQYF. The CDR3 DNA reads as TGTGCCAGCAGCTTAGACCCAACCCGATACGAGCAGTACTTC.

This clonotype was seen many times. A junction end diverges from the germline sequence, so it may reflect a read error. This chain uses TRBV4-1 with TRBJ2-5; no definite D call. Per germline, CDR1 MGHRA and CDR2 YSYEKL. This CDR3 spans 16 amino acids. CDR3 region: CASRQETSSGQETQYF. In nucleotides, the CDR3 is TGCGCCAGCAGGCAAGAAACATCTAGTGGCCAAGAGACCCAGTACTTC.